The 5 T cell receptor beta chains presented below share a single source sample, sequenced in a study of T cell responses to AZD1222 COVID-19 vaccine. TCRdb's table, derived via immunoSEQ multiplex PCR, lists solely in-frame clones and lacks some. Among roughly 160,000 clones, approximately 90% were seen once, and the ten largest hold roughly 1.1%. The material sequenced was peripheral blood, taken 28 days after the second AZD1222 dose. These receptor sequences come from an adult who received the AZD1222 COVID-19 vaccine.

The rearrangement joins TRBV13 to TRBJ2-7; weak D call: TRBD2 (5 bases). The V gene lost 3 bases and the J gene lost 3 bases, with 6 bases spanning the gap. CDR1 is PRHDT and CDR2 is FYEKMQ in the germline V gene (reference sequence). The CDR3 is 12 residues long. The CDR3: CASSFGLYEQYF. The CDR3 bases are TGTGCCAGCAGCTTTGGACTCTACGAGCAGTACTTC.

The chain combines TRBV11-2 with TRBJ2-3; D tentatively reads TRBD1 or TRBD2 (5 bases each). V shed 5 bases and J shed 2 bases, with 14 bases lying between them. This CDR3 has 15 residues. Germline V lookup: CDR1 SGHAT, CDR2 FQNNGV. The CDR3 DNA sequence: TGTGCCAGCAGCGTAGGGACCGGCTCCACAGATACGCAGTATTTT. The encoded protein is CASSVGTGSTDTQYF. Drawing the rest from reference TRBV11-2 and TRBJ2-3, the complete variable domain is EAGVAQSPRYKIIEKRQSVAFWCNPISGHATLYWYQQILGQGPKLLIQFQNNGVVDDSQLPKDRFSAERLKGVDSTLKIQPAKLEDSAVYLCASSVGTGSTDTQYFGPGTRLTVL.

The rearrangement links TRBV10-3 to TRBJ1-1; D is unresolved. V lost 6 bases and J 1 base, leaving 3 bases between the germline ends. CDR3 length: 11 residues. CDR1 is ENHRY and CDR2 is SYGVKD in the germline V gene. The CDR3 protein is CAIRSNTEAFF. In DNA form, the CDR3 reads TGTGCCATCAGGTCGAACACTGAAGCTTTCTTT.

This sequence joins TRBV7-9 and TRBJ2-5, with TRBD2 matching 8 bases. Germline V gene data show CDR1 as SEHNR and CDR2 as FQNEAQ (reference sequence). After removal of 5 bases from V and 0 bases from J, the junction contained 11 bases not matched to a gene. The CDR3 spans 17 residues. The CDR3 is CASSPRLGSGDQETQYF. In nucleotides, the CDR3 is TGTGCCAGCAGCCCCCGACTAGGTAGCGGGGACCAAGAGACCCAGTACTTC.

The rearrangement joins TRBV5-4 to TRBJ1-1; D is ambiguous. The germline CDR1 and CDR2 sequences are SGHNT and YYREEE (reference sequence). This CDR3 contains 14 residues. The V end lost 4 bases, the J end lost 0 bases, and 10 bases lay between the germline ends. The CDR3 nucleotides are TGTGCCAGCAGCCAGTTAGGTCTGAACACTGAAGCTTTCTTT. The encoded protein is CASSQLGLNTEAFF.